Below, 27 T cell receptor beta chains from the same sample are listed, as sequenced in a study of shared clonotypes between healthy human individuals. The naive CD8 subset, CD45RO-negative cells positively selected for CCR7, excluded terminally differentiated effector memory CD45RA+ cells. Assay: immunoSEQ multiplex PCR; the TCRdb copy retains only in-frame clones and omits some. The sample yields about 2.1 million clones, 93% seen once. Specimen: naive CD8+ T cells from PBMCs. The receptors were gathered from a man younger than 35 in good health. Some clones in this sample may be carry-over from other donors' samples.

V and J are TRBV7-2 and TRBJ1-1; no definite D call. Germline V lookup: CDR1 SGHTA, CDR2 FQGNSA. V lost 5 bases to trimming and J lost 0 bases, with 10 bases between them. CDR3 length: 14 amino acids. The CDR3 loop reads CASSRERLNTEAFF. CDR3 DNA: TGTGCCAGCAGCAGAGAGAGACTGAACACTGAAGCTTTCTTT.

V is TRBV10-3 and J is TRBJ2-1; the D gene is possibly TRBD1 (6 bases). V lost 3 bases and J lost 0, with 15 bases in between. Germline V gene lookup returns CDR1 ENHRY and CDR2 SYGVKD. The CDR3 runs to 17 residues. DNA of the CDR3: TGTGCCATCAGTGAACCACTGACAGGAAGCTCCTACAATGAGCAGTTCTTC. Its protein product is CAISEPLTGSSYNEQFF.

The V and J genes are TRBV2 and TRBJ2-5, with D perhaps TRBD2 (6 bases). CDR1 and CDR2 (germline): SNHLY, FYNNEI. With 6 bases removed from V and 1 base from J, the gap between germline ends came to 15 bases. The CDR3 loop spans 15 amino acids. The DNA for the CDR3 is TGTGCCAGCAGGGGGTACGGGAGAGTCCAAGAGACCCAGTACTTC. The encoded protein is CASRGYGRVQETQYF.

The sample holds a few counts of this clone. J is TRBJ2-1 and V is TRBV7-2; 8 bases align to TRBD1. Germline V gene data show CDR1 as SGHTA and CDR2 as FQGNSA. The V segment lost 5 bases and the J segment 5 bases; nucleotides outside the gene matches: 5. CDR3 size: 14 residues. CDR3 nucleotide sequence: TGTGCCAGCAGCCCGGACAGGGCAAACAATGAGCAGTTCTTC. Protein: CASSPDRANNEQFF.

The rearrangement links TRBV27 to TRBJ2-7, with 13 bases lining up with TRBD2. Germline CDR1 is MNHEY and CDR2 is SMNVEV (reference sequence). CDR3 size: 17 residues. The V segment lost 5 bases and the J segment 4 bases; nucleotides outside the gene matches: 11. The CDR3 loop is CASSPWTSGSSVYEQYF. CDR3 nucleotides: TGTGCCAGCAGTCCGTGGACTAGCGGGAGCTCGGTGTACGAGCAGTACTTC.

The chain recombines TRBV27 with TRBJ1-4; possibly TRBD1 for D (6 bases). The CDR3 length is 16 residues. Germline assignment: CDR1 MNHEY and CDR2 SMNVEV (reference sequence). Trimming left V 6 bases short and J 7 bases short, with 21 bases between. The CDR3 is CASSPSMGHSPEKLFF. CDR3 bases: TGTGCCAGCAGCCCTAGCATGGGACACTCCCCTGAAAAACTGTTTTTT.

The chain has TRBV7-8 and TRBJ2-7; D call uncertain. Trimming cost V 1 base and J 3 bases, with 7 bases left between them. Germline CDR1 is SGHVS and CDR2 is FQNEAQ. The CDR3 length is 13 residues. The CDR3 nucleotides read TGTGCCAGCAGCTTAGATCCGGGCTACGAGCAGTACTTC. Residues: CASSLDPGYEQYF. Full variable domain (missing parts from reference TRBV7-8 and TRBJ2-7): GAGVSQSPRYKVAKRGQDVALRCDPISGHVSLFWYQQALGQGPEFLTYFQNEAQLDKSGLPSDRFFAERPEGSVSTLKIQRTQQEDSAVYLCASSLDPGYEQYFGPGTRLTVT.

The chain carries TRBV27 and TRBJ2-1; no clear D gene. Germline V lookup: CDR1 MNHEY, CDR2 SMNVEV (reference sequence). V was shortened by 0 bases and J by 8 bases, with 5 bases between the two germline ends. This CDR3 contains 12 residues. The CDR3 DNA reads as TGTGCCAGCAGTTTATCGTCCGATGAGCAGTTCTTC. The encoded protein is CASSLSSDEQFF.

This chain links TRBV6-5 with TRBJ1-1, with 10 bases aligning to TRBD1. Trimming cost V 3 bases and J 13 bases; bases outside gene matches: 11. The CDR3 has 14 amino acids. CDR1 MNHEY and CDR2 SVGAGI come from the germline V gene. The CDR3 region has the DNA TGTGCCAGCAGTTATCATAGTTGGGACAGGGGTTTTTTCTTT. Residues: CASSYHSWDRGFFF.

The CDR3 region is CASSFLHTEAFF. CDR3 DNA sequence: TGTGCCAGCAGCTTCTTACACACTGAAGCTTTCTTT. V gene TRBV7-8 combines with J gene TRBJ1-1, with D unresolved. Germline loops: CDR1 SGHVS, CDR2 FQNEAQ. V lost 3 bases and J lost 3, with 5 bases in between. The CDR3 consists of 12 residues.

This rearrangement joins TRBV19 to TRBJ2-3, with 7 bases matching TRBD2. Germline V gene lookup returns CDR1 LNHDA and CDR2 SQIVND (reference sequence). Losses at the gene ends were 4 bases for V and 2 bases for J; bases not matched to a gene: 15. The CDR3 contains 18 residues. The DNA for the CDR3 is TGTGCCAGTAGTAGGGAGCCGAACCTAGCGGACTACACAGATACGCAGTATTTT. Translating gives CASSREPNLADYTDTQYF.

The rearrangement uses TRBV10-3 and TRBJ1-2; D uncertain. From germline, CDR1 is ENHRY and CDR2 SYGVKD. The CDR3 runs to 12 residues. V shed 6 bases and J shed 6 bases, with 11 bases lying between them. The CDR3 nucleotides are TGTGCCATCAGGGCCACAGCAGATGGCTACACCTTC. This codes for CAIRATADGYTF.

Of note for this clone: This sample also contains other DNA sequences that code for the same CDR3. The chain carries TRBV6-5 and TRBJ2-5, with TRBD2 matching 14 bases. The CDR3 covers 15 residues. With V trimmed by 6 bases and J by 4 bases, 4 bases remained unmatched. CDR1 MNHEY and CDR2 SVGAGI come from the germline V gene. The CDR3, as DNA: TGTGCCAGCAGACCCGGACTAGCGGGAGGAGAGACCCAGTACTTC. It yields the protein CASRPGLAGGETQYF.

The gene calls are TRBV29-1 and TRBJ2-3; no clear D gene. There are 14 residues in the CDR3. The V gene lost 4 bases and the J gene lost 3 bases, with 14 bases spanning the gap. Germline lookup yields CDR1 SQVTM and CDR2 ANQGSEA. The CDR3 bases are TGCAGCGTTGGAGGTGATGTCAGGACAGATACGCAGTATTTT. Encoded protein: CSVGGDVRTDTQYF.

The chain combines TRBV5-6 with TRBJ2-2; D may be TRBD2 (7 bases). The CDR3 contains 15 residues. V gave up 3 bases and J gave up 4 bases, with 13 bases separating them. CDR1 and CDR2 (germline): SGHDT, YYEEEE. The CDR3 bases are TGTGCCAGCAGCTCGGACAGCGGGATCACCGGGGAGCTGTTTTTT. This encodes CASSSDSGITGELFF.

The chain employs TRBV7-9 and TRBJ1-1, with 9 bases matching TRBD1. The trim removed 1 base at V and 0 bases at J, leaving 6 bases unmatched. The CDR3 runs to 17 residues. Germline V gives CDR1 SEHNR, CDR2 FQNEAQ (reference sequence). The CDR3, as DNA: TGTGCCAGCAGCTTAGGGGACAGGGACCCAATGAACACTGAAGCTTTCTTT. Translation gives CASSLGDRDPMNTEAFF. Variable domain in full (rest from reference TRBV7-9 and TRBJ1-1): DTGVSQNPRHKITKRGQNVTFRCDPISEHNRLYWYRQTLGQGPEFLTYFQNEAQLEKSRLLSDRFSAERPKGSFSTLEIQRTEQGDSAMYLCASSLGDRDPMNTEAFFGQGTRLTVV.

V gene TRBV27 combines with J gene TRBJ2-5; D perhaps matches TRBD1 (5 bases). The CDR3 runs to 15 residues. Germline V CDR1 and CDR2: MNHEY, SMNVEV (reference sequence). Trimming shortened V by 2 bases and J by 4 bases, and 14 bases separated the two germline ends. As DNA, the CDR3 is TGTGCCAGCAGTTTACAGGGAAAGGTCGGAGAGACCCAGTACTTC. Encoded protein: CASSLQGKVGETQYF.

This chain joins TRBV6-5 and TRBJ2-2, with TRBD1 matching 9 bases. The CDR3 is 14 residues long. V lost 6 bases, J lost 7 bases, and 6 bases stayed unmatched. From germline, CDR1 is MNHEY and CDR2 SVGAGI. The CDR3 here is CASRPGQGVGELFF. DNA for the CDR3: TGTGCCAGCAGACCGGGACAGGGAGTCGGGGAGCTGTTTTTT.

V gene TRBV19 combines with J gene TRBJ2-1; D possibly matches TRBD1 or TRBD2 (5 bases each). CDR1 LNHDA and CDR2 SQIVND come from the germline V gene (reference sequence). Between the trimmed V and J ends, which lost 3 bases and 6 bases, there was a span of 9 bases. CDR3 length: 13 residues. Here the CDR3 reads CASSMRGINEQFF. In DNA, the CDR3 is TGTGCCAGTAGTATGAGGGGTATCAATGAGCAGTTCTTC.

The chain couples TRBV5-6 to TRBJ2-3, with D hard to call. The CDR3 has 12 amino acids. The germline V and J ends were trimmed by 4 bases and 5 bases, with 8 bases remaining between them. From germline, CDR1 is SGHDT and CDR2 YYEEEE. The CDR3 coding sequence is TGTGCCAGCAGCCAAGCCGTAGATACGCAGTATTTT. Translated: CASSQAVDTQYF.

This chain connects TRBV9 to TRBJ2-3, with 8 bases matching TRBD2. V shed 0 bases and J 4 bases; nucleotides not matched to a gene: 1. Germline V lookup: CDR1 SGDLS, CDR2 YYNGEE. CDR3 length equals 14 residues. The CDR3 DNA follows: TGTGCCAGCAGCGTAGGGGGACTAGCAGATACGCAGTATTTT. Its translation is CASSVGGLADTQYF.

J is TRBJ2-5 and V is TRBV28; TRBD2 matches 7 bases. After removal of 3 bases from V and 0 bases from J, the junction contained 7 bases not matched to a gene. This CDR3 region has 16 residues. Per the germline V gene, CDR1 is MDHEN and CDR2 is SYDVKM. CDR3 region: CASSFLAGEDQETQYF. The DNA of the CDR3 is TGTGCCAGCAGTTTCCTGGCGGGGGAGGACCAAGAGACCCAGTACTTC. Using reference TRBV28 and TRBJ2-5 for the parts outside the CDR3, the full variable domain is DVKVTQSSRYLVKRTGEKVFLECVQDMDHENMFWYRQDPGLGLRLIYFSYDVKMKEKGDIPEGYSVSREKKERFSLILESASTNQTSMYLCASSFLAGEDQETQYFGPGTRLLVL.

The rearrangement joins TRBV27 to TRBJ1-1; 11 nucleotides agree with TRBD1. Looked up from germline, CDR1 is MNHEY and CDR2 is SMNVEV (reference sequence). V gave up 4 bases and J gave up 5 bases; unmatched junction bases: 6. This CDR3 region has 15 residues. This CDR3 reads CASSYGQGAGTEAFF. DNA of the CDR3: TGTGCCAGCAGTTACGGACAGGGGGCTGGTACTGAAGCTTTCTTT.

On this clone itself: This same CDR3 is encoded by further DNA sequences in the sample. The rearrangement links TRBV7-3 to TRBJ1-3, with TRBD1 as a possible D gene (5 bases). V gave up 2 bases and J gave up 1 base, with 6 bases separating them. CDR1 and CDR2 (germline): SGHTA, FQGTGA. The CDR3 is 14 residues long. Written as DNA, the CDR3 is TGTGCCAGCAGCTTAGGGGGTTCTGGAAACACCATATATTTT. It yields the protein CASSLGGSGNTIYF.

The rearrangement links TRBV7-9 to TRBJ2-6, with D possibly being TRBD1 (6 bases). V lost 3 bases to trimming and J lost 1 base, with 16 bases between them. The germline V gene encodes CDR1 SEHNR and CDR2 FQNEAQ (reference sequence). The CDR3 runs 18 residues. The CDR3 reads CASSLGAGEPSGANVLTF. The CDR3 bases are TGTGCCAGCAGCTTGGGAGCAGGGGAGCCATCTGGGGCCAACGTCCTGACTTTC.

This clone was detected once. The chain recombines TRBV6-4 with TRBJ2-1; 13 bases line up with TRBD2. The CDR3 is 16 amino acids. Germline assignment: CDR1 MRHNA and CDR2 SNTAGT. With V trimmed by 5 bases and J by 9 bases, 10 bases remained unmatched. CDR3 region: CASSRRTSGSGGEQFF. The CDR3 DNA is TGTGCCAGCAGTCGTCGGACTAGCGGGAGCGGGGGTGAGCAGTTCTTC.

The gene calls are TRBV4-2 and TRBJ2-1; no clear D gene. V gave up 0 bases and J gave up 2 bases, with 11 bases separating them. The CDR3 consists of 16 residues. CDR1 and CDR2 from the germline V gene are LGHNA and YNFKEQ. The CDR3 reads CASSQERAGPYNEQFF. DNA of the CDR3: TGTGCCAGCAGCCAAGAAAGGGCAGGACCCTACAATGAGCAGTTCTTC.